One sample yielded the 15 T cell receptor beta chains listed below, sequenced in a study of regulatory T cells in long-lasting Graves disease. Sequencing libraries for TCR beta were prepared with iRepertoire HTBI primers and Arm-PCR of CDR3 regions. TCRdb reprocessed the multiplex PCR reads with MiXCR, giving one entry per CDR3 protein. Among about 350,000 distinct CDR3 sequences listed, 15% to 20% were seen once. Time point given: newly diagnosed GD, antithyroid drugs for less than 3 months. Making the TCR library involved RNA that had been extracted from PBMCs. Another study also made use of these data, one on T cells in Graves' hyperthyroidism and ophthalmopathy.

The sequenced sample was peripheral blood mononuclear cells (PBMCs), obtained at new diagnosis, from a patient treated with antithyroid drugs. Receptors were obtained from a woman younger than 35 with Graves disease.

This clonotype was counted ten times or more. The chain combines TRBV28 with TRBJ1-2, with 7 bases matching TRBD1. With V trimmed by 5 bases and J by 4 bases, 4 bases remained unmatched. CDR1 and CDR2 from the germline V gene are MDHEN and SYDVKM. This CDR3 comprises 13 residues. CDR3 sequence: CASSIQGPYGYTF. In DNA form, the CDR3 reads TGTGCCAGCAGTATACAGGGGCCCTATGGCTACACCTTC.

In this sample, this clonotype turned up many times. The rearrangement joins TRBV7-9 to TRBJ2-1; 9 bases align to TRBD2. V dropped 1 base and J dropped 6; count of bases not matched to a gene: 4. CDR1 and CDR2 (germline): SEHNR, FQNEAQ (reference sequence). This CDR3 has 15 residues. The CDR3 loop reads CASSLGAGGPNEQFF. In DNA, the CDR3 is TGTGCCAGCAGCTTAGGAGCGGGAGGTCCCAATGAGCAGTTCTTC. The complete variable domain, with remaining parts taken from reference TRBV7-9 and TRBJ2-1, reads DTGVSQNPRHKITKRGQNVTFRCDPISEHNRLYWYRQTLGQGPEFLTYFQNEAQLEKSRLLSDRFSAERPKGSFSTLEIQRTEQGDSAMYLCASSLGAGGPNEQFFGPGTRLTVL.

This clonotype was seen ten or more times. V is TRBV5-5 and J is TRBJ2-1; D uncertain. V was shortened by 5 bases and J by 1 base, with 13 bases between the two germline ends. Germline V gene data show CDR1 as SGHKS and CDR2 as YYEKEE (reference sequence). This CDR3 region has 15 residues. The CDR3 loop reads CASSPWTVSYNEQFF. The CDR3 DNA reads TGTGCCAGCAGTCCCTGGACGGTGTCCTACAATGAGCAGTTCTTC.

The rearrangement uses TRBV5-1 and TRBJ2-3; TRBD2 matches at 11 bases. J gave up 1 base and V 3 bases, and 13 bases lay outside the gene matches. Per germline, CDR1 SGHRS and CDR2 YFSETQ. The CDR3 runs to 19 residues. The DNA of the CDR3 is TGCGCCAGCAGCTCGGACGGACTAGCGGGCGCATTCGGCACAGATACGCAGTATTTT. Its protein product is CASSSDGLAGAFGTDTQYF.

The chain carries TRBV18 and TRBJ2-5; D ambiguous. Trimming removed 6 bases at V and 1 base at J, with 9 bases between. Per the germline V gene, CDR1 is KGHSH and CDR2 is LQKENI. The CDR3 totals 13 residues. In DNA, the CDR3 is TGTGCCAGCTCCTCCTTACCCCAAGAGACCCAGTACTTC. Amino acids: CASSSLPQETQYF.

This clonotype showed up just a few times. This chain links TRBV9 with TRBJ2-7; TRBD1 or TRBD2 may be the D gene (5 bases each). The germline gives CDR1 SGDLS, CDR2 YYNGEE. V shed 0 bases and J shed 3 bases, with 10 bases lying between them. The CDR3 consists of 14 residues. CDR3 in amino acids: CASSVEGTHYEQYF. DNA of the CDR3: TGTGCCAGCAGCGTAGAAGGGACGCACTACGAGCAGTACTTC.

The chain uses TRBV27 and TRBJ2-1; D gene ambiguous. Trimming pared 8 bases from V and 7 bases from J, leaving 12 bases between. Germline CDR1 MNHEY, CDR2 SMNVEV (reference sequence). The length of the CDR3 is 12 residues. This CDR3 is CASLRNPNEQFF. The CDR3 DNA is TGTGCCAGCCTAAGGAACCCTAATGAGCAGTTCTTC.

Of note for this clonotype: Its ends do not fully match the called genes, so a read error is possible. The chain uses TRBV7-9 and TRBJ2-2; D is possibly TRBD1 or TRBD2 (6 bases each). The germline gives CDR1 SEHNR, CDR2 FQNEAQ (reference sequence). The CDR3 is 16 residues long. The CDR3 DNA sequence: TGTGCCAGCAGCCGGAGGGGGATTTTTAACACCGGGGAGCGGTTTTTT. Protein product: CASSRRGIFNTGERFF.

This clonotype was seen ten or more times. This sequence joins TRBV4-1 and TRBJ1-1; a possible D gene is TRBD1 (5 bases). This CDR3 has 14 amino acids. Germline CDR1 MGHRA, CDR2 YSYEKL. V was cut by 0 bases and J by 4 bases, with 9 bases left in between. The CDR3 nucleotides read TGCGCCAGCAGCCAAGACAGGGTCCCCACTGAAGCTTTCTTT. Translation gives CASSQDRVPTEAFF.

This clonotype was picked up many times. The CDR3 DNA reads as TGTGCCAGCAGCTACTACTCGACTGTTATCGTACGGACTAGCACAGATACGCAGTATTTT. Translation: CASSYYSTVIVRTSTDTQYF. The rearrangement joins TRBV5-8 to TRBJ2-3, with D possibly TRBD2 on 5 matching bases. The CDR3 is 20 amino acids. V was clipped by 3 bases and J by 0 bases, with 26 bases between them. The germline gives CDR1 SGHTS, CDR2 YDEGEE.

In its sample, this clonotype was seen many times. Its ends do not fully match the called genes, so a read error is possible. The gene calls are TRBV5-1 and TRBJ2-5; 12 bases align to TRBD2. In germline, CDR1 is SGHRS, CDR2 YFSETQ. This CDR3 contains 15 residues. CDR3 sequence reads: CASSLAGLAGETQYF. The DNA for the CDR3 is TGTGCCAGCAGCTTAGCGGGACTAGCGGGAGAGACCCAGTACTTC.

The rearrangement uses TRBV19 and TRBJ1-5, with 7 bases fitting TRBD1. This CDR3 spans 16 amino acids. Germline lookup yields CDR1 LNHDA and CDR2 SQIVND (reference sequence). Unmatched junction bases numbered 7, after V lost 5 bases and J lost 0 bases. The chain's CDR3 is CASSLRQGASNQPQHF. In DNA form, the CDR3 reads TGTGCCAGTAGTTTACGACAGGGTGCTAGCAATCAGCCCCAGCATTTT.

This clonotype was observed a few times. The chain is built from TRBV15 and TRBJ2-5, with 7 bases identical to TRBD1. The V segment lost 0 bases and the J segment 1 base; nucleotides outside the gene matches: 8. The CDR3 length is 17 residues. Per the germline V gene, CDR1 is LNHNV and CDR2 is YYDKDF (reference sequence). In nucleotides, the CDR3 is TGTGCCACCAGCAGAGATTTACTGGGACAGATCCAAGAGACCCAGTACTTC. It specifies CATSRDLLGQIQETQYF.

V gene TRBV12-3 or TRBV12-4 combines with J gene TRBJ2-1; 11 bases are shared with TRBD2. J was trimmed by 5 bases and V by 7 bases; bases with no gene match: 16. The CDR3 contains 18 residues. The CDR3, as DNA: TGTGCCAGCACCCCAGGGACTAGCGGAGTATTTTCCCACAATGAGCAGTTCTTC. Translated, it gives CASTPGTSGVFSHNEQFF.

The rearrangement uses TRBV6-2 or TRBV6-3 and TRBJ2-7; perhaps D is TRBD1 or TRBD2 (5 bases each). Trimming took 4 bases from V and 2 from J, leaving 12 bases between them. Germline CDR1 reads MNHEY; CDR2 reads SVGEGT. CDR3 size: 14 residues. The CDR3 DNA follows: TGTGCCAGCAGTTCATGGGACCAGACCTACGAGCAGTACTTC. Translating gives CASSSWDQTYEQYF.